These T cell receptor beta chains were read from a single sample in a study of shared clonotypes between healthy human individuals. The repertoire was sequenced with immunoSEQ multiplex PCR; TCRdb's copy has only in-frame clones and lacks some. The repertoire has 2 million to 3 million clones, 80% to 95% of them found once; the top ten carry roughly 0.39%. The sequenced sample was naive CD4+ T cells from PBMCs. The source is a man between 18 and 29 years old in good health. Some clones in this sample may be carry-over from other donors' samples. Both conserved end residues are part of each CDR3. D genes are given only for firm matches. A row's size may be missing; if present it is once, few, many or a size class.

D gene	J gene	V gene	clone size	CDR3 protein	CDR3 DNA
TRBD2	TRBJ2-1	TRBV11-3	-	CASSPGTSGRNEQFF	TGTGCCAGCAGCCCTGGGACTAGCGGGAGGAATGAGCAGTTCTTC
-	TRBJ2-2	TRBV28	-	CASAAGGRELFF	TGTGCCAGCGCCGCCGGGGGCAGGGAGCTGTTTTTT
-	TRBJ2-1	TRBV30	-	CAWSVSGPYNEQFF	TGTGCCTGGAGTGTCAGCGGACCCTACAATGAGCAGTTCTTC
-	TRBJ1-3	TRBV7-8	-	CASSPDWGSGNTIYF	TGTGCCAGCAGCCCTGACTGGGGGTCTGGAAACACCATATATTTT
-	TRBJ1-5	TRBV28	-	CASSFGTTHQPQHF	TGTGCCAGCAGTTTTGGGACAACTCATCAGCCCCAGCATTTT
TRBD2	TRBJ2-7	TRBV20-1	-	CAASGTYEQYF	TGCGCGGCTAGCGGCACCTACGAGCAGTACTTC
-	TRBJ2-3	TRBV5-1	once	CASSLILNTDTQYF	TGCGCCAGCAGCTTGATATTAAACACAGATACGCAGTATTTT
-	TRBJ2-3	TRBV5-6	-	CASSLGQLSTDTQYF	TGTGCCAGCAGCTTGGGACAGCTAAGCACAGATACGCAGTATTTT
-	TRBJ1-2	TRBV19	few	CASTVGVIYGYTF	TGTGCCAGCACCGTGGGGGTGATCTATGGCTACACCTTC
TRBD1	TRBJ2-7	TRBV2	-	CASTEQGANYEQYF	TGTGCCAGCACGGAACAGGGGGCTAATTACGAGCAGTACTTC
-	TRBJ2-6	TRBV9	once	CASSLDKFGANVLTF	TGTGCCAGCAGTCTCGACAAATTTGGGGCCAACGTCCTGACTTTC
-	TRBJ2-3	TRBV5-4	-	CASSPMGARSDTQYF	TGTGCCAGCAGCCCGATGGGGGCGAGGAGTGATACGCAGTATTTT
TRBD2	TRBJ2-7	TRBV28	-	CATDRGGTNYEQYF	TGTGCCACCGACCGCGGGGGGACTAACTACGAGCAGTACTTC
-	TRBJ1-4	TRBV7-2	-	CASSEDTNEKLFF	TGTGCCAGCAGCGAGGACACTAATGAAAAACTGTTTTTT
TRBD1	TRBJ2-7	TRBV27	once	CASSFDRGYEQYF	TGTGCCAGCAGTTTCGACAGGGGCTACGAGCAGTACTTC
TRBD2	TRBJ2-1	TRBV7-3	-	CASSRLAGVGNEQFF	TGTGCCAGCAGCCGGCTAGCGGGAGTGGGGAATGAGCAGTTCTTC
-	TRBJ2-7	TRBV7-2	-	CASSQNRGGEQYF	TGTGCCAGCAGCCAAAATCGGGGTGGGGAGCAGTACTTC
TRBD2	TRBJ2-1	TRBV4-1	-	CASSQGTSGSSEQFF	TGCGCCAGCAGCCAAGGGACTAGCGGGAGTTCAGAGCAGTTCTTC
-	TRBJ2-7	TRBV18	-	CASSRGARSYEQYF	TGTGCCAGCTCCCGTGGGGCGCGCTCCTACGAGCAGTACTTC
-	TRBJ2-3	TRBV5-4	-	CASSLVRASVTDTQYF	TGTGCCAGCAGCTTGGTGCGAGCCTCAGTCACAGATACGCAGTATTTT
-	TRBJ2-2	TRBV28	-	CASSFGPWGEESGELFF	TGTGCCAGCAGTTTCGGTCCTTGGGGGGAGGAGTCCGGGGAGCTGTTTTTT
-	TRBJ1-2	TRBV29-1	-	CSVEDVPGDGYTF	TGCAGCGTTGAAGACGTGCCAGGAGATGGCTACACCTTC
TRBD1	TRBJ2-1	TRBV19	once	CASTPQGGPYNEQFF	TGTGCCAGTACCCCACAGGGGGGCCCCTACAATGAGCAGTTCTTC
TRBD2	TRBJ2-1	TRBV5-1	-	CASSSELAGGYNEQFF	TGCGCCAGCAGCTCAGAACTAGCGGGAGGGTACAATGAGCAGTTCTTC
-	TRBJ2-1	TRBV7-2	once	CASSLEASSYNEQFF	TGTGCCAGCAGCCTAGAAGCAAGTTCCTACAATGAGCAGTTCTTC
-	TRBJ2-7	TRBV18	-	CASSPSATTYEQYF	TGTGCCAGCTCACCTTCGGCTACCACCTACGAGCAGTACTTC
-	TRBJ1-5	TRBV6-1	-	CASSESGREPQHF	TGTGCCAGCAGTGAATCAGGGAGGGAGCCCCAGCATTTT
TRBD1	TRBJ2-4	TRBV7-2	-	CASSPQGAVKNIQYF	TGTGCCAGCAGCCCACAGGGGGCGGTCAAAAACATTCAGTACTTC
-	TRBJ1-1	TRBV11-1	once	CASSQRAAIEAFF	TGTGCCAGCAGTCAAAGAGCGGCAATTGAAGCTTTCTTT
-	TRBJ2-7	TRBV6-5	-	CASSYSPGANYEQYF	TGTGCCAGCAGTTACTCTCCAGGGGCGAACTACGAGCAGTACTTC
-	TRBJ2-7	TRBV11-2	-	CASSLQGLNSYEQYF	TGTGCCAGCAGCTTACAGGGGCTGAATTCCTACGAGCAGTACTTC
-	TRBJ1-5	TRBV28	-	CASSLGNSNQPQHF	TGTGCCAGCAGCTTGGGCAATAGCAATCAGCCCCAGCATTTT
-	TRBJ1-5	TRBV6-1	-	CASSETGFNQPQHF	TGTGCCAGCAGTGAAACTGGGTTCAATCAGCCCCAGCATTTT
TRBD2	TRBJ2-1	TRBV2	-	CAVYSGNGGNEQFF	TGTGCCGTCTATAGCGGGAATGGGGGGAATGAGCAGTTCTTC
TRBD2	TRBJ2-7	TRBV7-2	-	CASRGTSGKYTYEQYF	TGTGCCAGCAGAGGGACTAGCGGGAAATACACCTACGAGCAGTACTTC